This note documents a single T cell receptor (beta chain) sequence. Its antigen is not known. The V gene's germline CDR1 is MNHEY and CDR2 SVGEGT. V gave up 6 bases and J gave up 3 bases, with 15 bases separating them. This CDR3 is built from 14 residues. Some clones are missing from TCRdb's copy, which holds only in-frame ones; the method was immunoSEQ multiplex PCR. The table lists under 150,000 clones, 75% to 90% of them singletons. This entry belongs to a study of Ad26.COV2.S vaccination and SARS-CoV-2 variants. Study results and caveats: A substantial breadth of spike-specific CD8+ and CD4+ T cell responses after vaccination has been reported. Comparable non-spike TCR breadth was observed in vaccine and placebo recipients.

The clonotype was recovered from a human donor who had recovered from COVID-19. This chain joins TRBV6-2 or TRBV6-3 and TRBJ2-7; unclear D gene. The sequences come from peripheral blood, collected after recovery from COVID-19. CDR3 sequence: CASSLDRFHYEQYF. In DNA, the CDR3 is TGTGCCAGCAGCCTAGACCGATTCCACTACGAGCAGTACTTC.